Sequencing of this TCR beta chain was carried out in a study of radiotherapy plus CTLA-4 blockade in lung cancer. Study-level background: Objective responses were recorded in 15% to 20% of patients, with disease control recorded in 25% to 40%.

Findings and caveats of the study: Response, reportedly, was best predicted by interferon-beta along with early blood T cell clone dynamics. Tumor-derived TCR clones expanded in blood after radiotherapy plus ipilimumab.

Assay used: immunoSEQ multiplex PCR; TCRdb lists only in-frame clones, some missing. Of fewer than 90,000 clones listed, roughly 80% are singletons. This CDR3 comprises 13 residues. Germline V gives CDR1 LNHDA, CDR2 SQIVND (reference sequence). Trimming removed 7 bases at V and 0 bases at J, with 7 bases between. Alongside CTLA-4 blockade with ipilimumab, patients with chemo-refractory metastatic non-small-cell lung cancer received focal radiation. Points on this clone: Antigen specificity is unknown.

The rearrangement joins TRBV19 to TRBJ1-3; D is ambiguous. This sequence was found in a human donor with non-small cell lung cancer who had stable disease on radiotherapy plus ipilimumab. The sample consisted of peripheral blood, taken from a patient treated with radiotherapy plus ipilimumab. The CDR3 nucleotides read TGTGCCAGTAAACGTACCTCTGGAAACACCATATATTTT. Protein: CASKRTSGNTIYF.